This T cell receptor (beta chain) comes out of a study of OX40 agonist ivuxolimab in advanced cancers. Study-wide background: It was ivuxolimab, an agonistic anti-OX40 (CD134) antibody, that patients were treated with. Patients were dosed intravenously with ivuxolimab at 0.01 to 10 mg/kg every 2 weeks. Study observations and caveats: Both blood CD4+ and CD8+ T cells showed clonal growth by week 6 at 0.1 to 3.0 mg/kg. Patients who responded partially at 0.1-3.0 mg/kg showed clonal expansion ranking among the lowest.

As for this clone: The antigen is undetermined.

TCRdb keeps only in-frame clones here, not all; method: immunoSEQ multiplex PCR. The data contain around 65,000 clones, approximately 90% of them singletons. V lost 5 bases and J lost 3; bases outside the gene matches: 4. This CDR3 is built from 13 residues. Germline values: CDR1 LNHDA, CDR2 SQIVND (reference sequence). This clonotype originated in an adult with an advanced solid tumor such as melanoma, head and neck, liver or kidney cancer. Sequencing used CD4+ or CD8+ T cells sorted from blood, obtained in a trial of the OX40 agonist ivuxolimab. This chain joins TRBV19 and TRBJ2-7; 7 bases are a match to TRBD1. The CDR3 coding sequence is TGTGCCAGTAGTCCCAGGGACAGCTACGAGCAGTACTTC. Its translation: CASSPRDSYEQYF.